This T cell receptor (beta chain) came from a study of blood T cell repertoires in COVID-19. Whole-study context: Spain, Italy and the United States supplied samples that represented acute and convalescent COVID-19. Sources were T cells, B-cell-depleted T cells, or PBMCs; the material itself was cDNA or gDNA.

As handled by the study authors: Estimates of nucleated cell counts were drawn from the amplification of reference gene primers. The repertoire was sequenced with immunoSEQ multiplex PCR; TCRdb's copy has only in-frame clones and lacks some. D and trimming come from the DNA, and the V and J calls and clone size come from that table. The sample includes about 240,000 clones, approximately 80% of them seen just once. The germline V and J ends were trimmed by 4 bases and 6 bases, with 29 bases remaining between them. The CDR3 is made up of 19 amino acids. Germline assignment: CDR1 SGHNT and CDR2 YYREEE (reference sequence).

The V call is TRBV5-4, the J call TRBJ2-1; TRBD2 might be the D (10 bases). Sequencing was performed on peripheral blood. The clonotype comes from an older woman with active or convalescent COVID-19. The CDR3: CASSGTGLPGAGGGNEQFF. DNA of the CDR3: TGTGCCAGCAGCGGGACAGGGCTGCCGGGAGCGGGAGGGGGCAATGAGCAGTTCTTC.